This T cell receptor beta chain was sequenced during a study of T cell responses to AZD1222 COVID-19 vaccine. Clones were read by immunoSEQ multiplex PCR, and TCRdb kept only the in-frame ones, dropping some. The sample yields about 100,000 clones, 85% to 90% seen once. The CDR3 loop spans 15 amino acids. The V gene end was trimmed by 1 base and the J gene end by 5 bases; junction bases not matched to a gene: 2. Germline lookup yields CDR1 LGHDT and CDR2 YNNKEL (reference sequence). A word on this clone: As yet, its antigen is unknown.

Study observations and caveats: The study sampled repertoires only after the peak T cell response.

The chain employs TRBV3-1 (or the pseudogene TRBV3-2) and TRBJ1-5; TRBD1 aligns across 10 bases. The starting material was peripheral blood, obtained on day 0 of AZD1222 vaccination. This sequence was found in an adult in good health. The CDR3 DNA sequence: TGTGCCAGCAGCCAAGGGACAGGGGGACATCAGCCCCAGCATTTT. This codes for CASSQGTGGHQPQHF.